These 24 T cell receptor beta chains originate from one sample sequenced in a study of blood T cell repertoires in COVID-19. Only in-frame clones appear in the TCRdb table, and some are missing; sequencing was by immunoSEQ multiplex PCR. The sample holds 140,000 or so clones, over 85% seen once. Sequencing input: peripheral blood. The receptor source for this set is a human donor in a cohort sampled during active COVID-19.

The chain combines TRBV19 with TRBJ2-3, with 11 nucleotides matching TRBD1. This CDR3 has 14 residues. The V gene's germline CDR1 is LNHDA and CDR2 SQIVND (reference sequence). The V gene end was trimmed by 4 bases and the J gene end by 5 bases; junction bases not matched to a gene: 2. The CDR3 is CASSRDRGIDTQYF. The DNA of the CDR3 is TGTGCCAGTAGTAGGGACAGGGGGATAGATACGCAGTATTTT.

The rearrangement links TRBV19 to TRBJ2-7, with a weak D call TRBD1 (8 bases). The CDR3 spans 15 residues. Trimming left V 6 bases short and J 3 bases short, with 18 bases between. In germline, CDR1 is LNHDA, CDR2 SQIVND (reference sequence). The CDR3 DNA follows: TGTGCCAGTAGGCCAACGACAGGGGAGGGCTACGAGCAGTACTTC. It yields the protein CASRPTTGEGYEQYF.

The V call is TRBV11-2, the J call TRBJ1-4, with D possibly matching TRBD1 (5 bases). Between the trimmed V and J ends, which lost 6 bases and 6 bases, there was a span of 14 bases. CDR3 length equals 14 residues. CDR1 is SGHAT, CDR2 FQNNGV, per germline. The CDR3 spells CASSLLGGHEKLFF. The DNA of the CDR3 is TGTGCCAGCAGTCTACTCGGGGGTCATGAAAAACTGTTTTTT.

The V and J genes are TRBV20-1 and TRBJ2-7; D unclear. The CDR3 runs to 11 residues. The germline gives CDR1 DFQATT, CDR2 SNEGSKA (reference sequence). V was pared by 1 base and J by 3 bases, with 4 bases between. CDR3 sequence: CSARGSYEQYF. The CDR3 nucleotides are TGCAGTGCTAGAGGCAGCTACGAGCAGTACTTC.

Turning to this clone: This sample includes further DNA sequences coding for the same CDR3. The chain couples TRBV19 to TRBJ1-5, with TRBD1 as a possible D gene (5 bases). The germline V gene has CDR1 LNHDA and CDR2 SQIVND (reference sequence). Trimming left V 5 bases short and J 2 bases short, with 7 bases between. This CDR3 spans 13 amino acids. The CDR3 DNA sequence: TGTGCCAGTAGTGGGGGGGGCAATCAGCCCCAGCATTTT. Translation gives CASSGGGNQPQHF.

This clone was seen once. The chain carries TRBV7-2 and TRBJ2-2; 11 positions match TRBD2. This CDR3 has 17 residues. Per the germline V gene, CDR1 is SGHTA and CDR2 is FQGNSA. Trimming took 5 bases from V and 1 from J; bases not matched to a gene: 6. As DNA, the CDR3 is TGTGCCAGCAGCATACTCGGACTAGCGGGGAACACCGGGGAGCTGTTTTTT. It is translated as CASSILGLAGNTGELFF.

The J gene is TRBJ1-5, the V gene TRBV19; 11 nucleotides match TRBD1. Trimming removed 7 bases from V and 2 bases from J; junction bases left unmatched: 13. CDR3 length: 18 residues. Germline CDR1 and CDR2: LNHDA and SQIVND (reference sequence). CDR3 nucleotides: TGTGCCAGTACCCCCCCCGGACAGGGGGCAGGTGGCAATCAGCCCCAGCATTTT. Residues: CASTPPGQGAGGNQPQHF.

The chain recombines TRBV9 with TRBJ2-4; D is perhaps TRBD2 (5 bases). The germline gives CDR1 SGDLS, CDR2 YYNGEE. This CDR3 is 15 amino acids long. Deletions cut 4 bases from V and 0 bases from J, with 11 bases between. Here the CDR3 reads CASSHAGSAKNIQYF. The CDR3 DNA reads as TGTGCCAGCAGCCACGCGGGTTCAGCCAAAAACATTCAGTACTTC.

The chain is built from TRBV7-2 and TRBJ2-7, with 7 bases lining up with TRBD1. The CDR3 runs to 13 residues. V shed 3 bases and J 5 bases; nucleotides not matched to a gene: 4. From germline, CDR1 is SGHTA and CDR2 FQGNSA. As DNA, the CDR3 is TGTGCCAGCAGCTTGACAGGGACCCACGAGCAGTACTTC. Encoded protein: CASSLTGTHEQYF. Full variable domain (outside the CDR3, taken from reference TRBV7-2 and TRBJ2-7): GAGVSQSPSNKVTEKGKDVELRCDPISGHTALYWYRQSLGQGLEFLIYFQGNSAPDKSGLPSDRFSAERTGGSVSTLTIQRTQQEDSAVYLCASSLTGTHEQYFGPGTRLTVT.

The V and J genes are TRBV6-2 or TRBV6-3 and TRBJ2-1, with 9 bases that match TRBD1. Germline loops: CDR1 MNHEY, CDR2 SVGEGT. This CDR3 contains 17 residues. Germline trimming cut 2 bases from V and 4 bases from J; bases unmatched to any gene: 9. The CDR3 sequence: CASSYATGQGSYNEQFF. The CDR3 DNA reads TGTGCCAGCAGTTACGCAACTGGACAGGGGTCGTACAATGAGCAGTTCTTC.

This chain joins TRBV7-9 and TRBJ1-1; 7 nucleotides align to TRBD1. V was pared by 8 bases and J by 5 bases, with 11 bases of the junction left unmatched. The germline CDR1 and CDR2 sequences are SEHNR and FQNEAQ (reference sequence). The CDR3 runs 14 residues. CDR3 in amino acids: CASSWTGLGTEAFF. In DNA form, the CDR3 reads TGTGCCAGCTCTTGGACAGGCCTGGGTACTGAAGCTTTCTTT.

The chain has TRBV6-6 and TRBJ2-5; 10 positions match TRBD2. Per the germline V gene, CDR1 is MNHNY and CDR2 is SVGAGI (reference sequence). The CDR3 runs 16 residues. The junction had 10 bases not matched to a gene; V was cut back by 4 bases and J by 5 bases. The CDR3 DNA reads TGTGCCAGCAGTTGGGAAAGCGGGGGGGCTCGGGAGACCCAGTACTTC. It codes for CASSWESGGARETQYF.

The chain carries TRBV7-3 and TRBJ2-7, with TRBD1 matching over 9 bases. With 5 bases clipped from V and 7 bases from J, the junction kept 18 bases outside the gene matches. This CDR3 spans 17 amino acids. Germline V gene lookup returns CDR1 SGHTA and CDR2 FQGTGA. This chain's CDR3 is CASSPGQGRGSVGEQYF. As DNA, the CDR3 is TGTGCCAGCAGCCCGGGACAGGGCAGGGGTTCAGTTGGAGAGCAGTACTTC.

The rearrangement uses TRBV19 and TRBJ2-2; TRBD2 aligns across 11 bases. The CDR3 runs to 19 residues. Losses at the gene ends were 0 bases for V and 6 bases for J; bases not matched to a gene: 12. The germline gives CDR1 LNHDA, CDR2 SQIVND (reference sequence). The CDR3 sequence is CASSIEASGGSLFAGELFF. CDR3 nucleotide sequence: TGTGCCAGTAGTATAGAAGCTAGCGGGGGGTCCCTCTTCGCCGGGGAGCTGTTTTTT.

The chain uses TRBV3-1 (or the pseudogene TRBV3-2) and TRBJ2-3, with TRBD2 matching over 9 bases. V was clipped by 4 bases and J by 5 bases; unmatched bases: 10. Looked up from germline, CDR1 is LGHDT and CDR2 is YNNKEL (reference sequence). This CDR3 comprises 16 residues. The CDR3 region has the DNA TGTGCCAGCAGCCTGGACTCGCGGGGGGGGGTAGATACGCAGTATTTT. Amino acid sequence: CASSLDSRGGVDTQYF.

The J gene is TRBJ2-2, the V gene TRBV9; possible D gene TRBD2, 5 bases. The CDR3 extends over 17 amino acids. V was pared by 0 bases and J by 7 bases, with 19 bases between. Germline V gives CDR1 SGDLS, CDR2 YYNGEE. The CDR3 reads CASSVGLAHELSGELFF. DNA for the CDR3: TGTGCCAGCAGCGTAGGGTTAGCGCACGAATTGAGCGGGGAGCTGTTTTTT.

This rearrangement joins TRBV9 to TRBJ1-2, with D perhaps TRBD1 (6 bases). CDR1 is SGDLS, CDR2 YYNGEE, per germline. The length of the CDR3 is 14 residues. V lost 4 bases and J lost 0, with 10 bases in between. The CDR3: CASSPGQSNYGYTF. For the CDR3, the DNA is TGTGCCAGCAGCCCCGGACAGTCTAACTATGGCTACACCTTC. The full variable domain, in which reference TRBV9 and TRBJ1-2 provide the parts outside the CDR3, is DSGVTQTPKHLITATGQRVTLRCSPRSGDLSVYWYQQSLDQGLQFLIQYYNGEERAKGNILERFSAQQFPDLHSELNLSSLELGDSALYFCASSPGQSNYGYTFGSGTRLTVV.

This chain uses TRBV19 with TRBJ1-5, with D possibly TRBD1 on 6 matching bases. Trimming pared 7 bases from V and 0 bases from J, leaving 16 bases between. The CDR3 runs 16 residues. In germline, CDR1 is LNHDA, CDR2 SQIVND (reference sequence). Here the CDR3 DNA reads TGTGCCAGTACCAGGGGTTGGGGATATAGCAATCAGCCCCAGCATTTT. Amino acid sequence: CASTRGWGYSNQPQHF.

The V and J genes are TRBV25-1 and TRBJ2-3; 14 nucleotides match TRBD2. V trimming: 9 bases; J trimming: 2 bases; junction bases outside the gene matches: 7. CDR3 length: 16 amino acids. Germline CDR1 and CDR2: MGHDK and SYGVNS. DNA of the CDR3: TGTGCCAGTTCCCGGACTAGCGGGGGGTTCACAGATACGCAGTATTTT. Its translation: CASSRTSGGFTDTQYF.

The genes are TRBV2 and TRBJ1-4, with 8 bases matching TRBD1. Germline CDR1 reads SNHLY; CDR2 reads FYNNEI. V dropped 6 bases and J dropped 4; count of bases not matched to a gene: 7. There are 15 residues in the CDR3. The CDR3 bases are TGTGCCAGCAGGGCAGGGGGCTATGGTAATGAAAAACTGTTTTTT. Protein sequence: CASRAGGYGNEKLFF.

The chain uses TRBV27 and TRBJ2-5; D might be TRBD2 (5 bases). CDR1 is MNHEY, CDR2 SMNVEV, per germline (reference sequence). V was clipped by 1 base and J by 1 base, with 13 bases between them. CDR3 length: 16 amino acids. CDR3 nucleotides: TGTGCCAGCAGTTTATTATCTCCTAGCCCCCAAGAGACCCAGTACTTC. The encoded protein is CASSLLSPSPQETQYF.

This chain joins TRBV5-1 and TRBJ2-5; 11 bases are a match to TRBD1. V trimming: 3 bases; J trimming: 4 bases; junction bases outside the gene matches: 2. Germline CDR1 is SGHRS and CDR2 is YFSETQ. CDR3 length: 14 amino acids. CDR3 nucleotide sequence: TGCGCCAGCAGCTCCGGACAGGGGGCAGAGACCCAGTACTTC. Translating gives CASSSGQGAETQYF.

J is TRBJ2-7 and V is TRBV6-5, with 7 bases identical to TRBD2. Germline trimming cut 2 bases from V and 4 bases from J; bases unmatched to any gene: 8. The germline V gene has CDR1 MNHEY and CDR2 SVGAGI. The CDR3 consists of 15 residues. DNA of the CDR3: TGTGCCAGCAGTTACGGAGCGGGGAGCCTATACGAGCAGTACTTC. Translation: CASSYGAGSLYEQYF.

The chain links TRBV7-2 to TRBJ2-1, with a tentative D call TRBD1 (6 bases). The CDR3 runs 14 residues. V gave up 5 bases and J gave up 5 bases, with 13 bases separating them. Germline loops: CDR1 SGHTA, CDR2 FQGNSA. CDR3 sequence reads: CASSPRDKNNEQFF. The CDR3, as DNA: TGTGCCAGCAGCCCCCGGGACAAGAACAATGAGCAGTTCTTC.